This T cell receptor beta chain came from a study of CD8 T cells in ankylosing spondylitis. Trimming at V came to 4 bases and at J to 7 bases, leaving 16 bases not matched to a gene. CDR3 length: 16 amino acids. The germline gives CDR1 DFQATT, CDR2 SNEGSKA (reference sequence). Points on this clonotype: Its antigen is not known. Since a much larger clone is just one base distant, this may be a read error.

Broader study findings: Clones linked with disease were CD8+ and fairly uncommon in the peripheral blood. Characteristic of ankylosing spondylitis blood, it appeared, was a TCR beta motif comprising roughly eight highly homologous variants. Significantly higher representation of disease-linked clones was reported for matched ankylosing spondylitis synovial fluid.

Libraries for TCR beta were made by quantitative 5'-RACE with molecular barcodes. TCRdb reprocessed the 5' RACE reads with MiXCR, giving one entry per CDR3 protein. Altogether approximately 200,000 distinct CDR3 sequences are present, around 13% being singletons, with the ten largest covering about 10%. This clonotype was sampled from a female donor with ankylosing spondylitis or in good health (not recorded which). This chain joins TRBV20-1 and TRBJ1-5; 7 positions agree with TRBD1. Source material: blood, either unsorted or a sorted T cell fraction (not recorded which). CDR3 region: CSAKGQITGGRQPQHF. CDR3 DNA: TGCAGTGCTAAGGGACAGATCACGGGAGGGAGACAGCCCCAGCATTTT.